This TCR beta chain was profiled in a study of identical twins. TCRdb re-called the 5' RACE reads through MiXCR, storing one row per CDR3 protein. This sample has 650,000 to 750,000 distinct CDR3 sequences, with 21% found just once. This clonotype was counted a few times. The CDR3 is made up of 16 amino acids. Germline trimming cut 3 bases from V and 7 bases from J; bases unmatched to any gene: 8. Per the germline V gene, CDR1 is DFQATT and CDR2 is SNEGSKA (reference sequence). The data were also submitted as part of a second study, on T cells expressing NK-cell markers.

The TCR was taken from a woman aged 18-29 years in good health. Sequencing used PBMCs. This sequence joins TRBV20-1 and TRBJ2-1; 14 positions agree with TRBD2. DNA for the CDR3: TGCAGTGCTAGTGACCCCGGGACTAGCGGGAGTAATGAGCAGTTCTTC. Translation gives CSASDPGTSGSNEQFF.